Listed below are T cell receptor beta chains from one sample, sequenced in a study of beta chain features in type 1 diabetes. Data came from immunoSEQ multiplex PCR; TCRdb stores just in-frame clones and leaves some out. The table lists 250,000 to 300,000 clones, 8% of them singletons. The sequencing input was central memory CD4+ T cells from blood. These receptor sequences come from a woman aged 18-29 years in good health. Both conserved end residues are part of each CDR3. Fields, in order: J gene, V gene, D gene, clone size, CDR3 DNA, CDR3 protein. The D gene is left open where the match is weak. Size tells how often a clone was seen (once, few, many) or the class of an expanded clone, and some rows leave it out.

J: TRBJ1-2
V: TRBV9
D: .
size: .
DNA: TGTGCCAGCAGCACCGACATCCTACGTGGCTACACCTTC
CDR3: CASSTDILRGYTF

J: TRBJ1-5
V: TRBV28
D: TRBD1
size: few
DNA: TGTGCCAGCAGTTCGACAGGGGCCCCAGGTCAGCATTTT
CDR3: CASSSTGAPGQHF

J: TRBJ1-1
V: TRBV5-5
D: TRBD1
size: .
DNA: TGTGCCAGCAGCTGGGGACAGGGCGACACTGAAGCTTTCTTT
CDR3: CASSWGQGDTEAFF

J: TRBJ1-2
V: TRBV6-1
D: .
size: .
DNA: TGTGCCAGCAGTGGAGGGGGAGGCCTCTATGGCTACACCTTC
CDR3: CASSGGGGLYGYTF

J: TRBJ1-6
V: TRBV16
D: .
size: few
DNA: TGTGCCAGCAGTCACCTGGGCTATAATTCACCCCTCCACTTT
CDR3: CASSHLGYNSPLHF

J: TRBJ1-1
V: TRBV18
D: .
size: few
DNA: TGTGCCAGCTCACCAAACTGGGTTGCCAACACTGAAGCTTTCTTT
CDR3: CASSPNWVANTEAFF

J: TRBJ1-5
V: TRBV6-1
D: .
size: .
DNA: TGTGCCAGCAGTGACTACGGACAGAGTGGAAGCAATCAGCCCCAGCATTTT
CDR3: CASSDYGQSGSNQPQHF

J: TRBJ2-3
V: TRBV6-5
D: .
size: .
DNA: TGTGCCAGCAGGGGACCTTTTGTCGCAGATACGCAGTATTTT
CDR3: CASRGPFVADTQYF

J: TRBJ2-1
V: TRBV18
D: .
size: many
DNA: TGTGCCAGCTCACCGGGATGGGTCAATGAGCAGTTCTTC
CDR3: CASSPGWVNEQFF

J: TRBJ2-5
V: TRBV29-1
D: TRBD2
size: few
DNA: TGCAGCGTTGGGCGGGAGGGGGAGACCCAGTACTTC
CDR3: CSVGREGETQYF

J: TRBJ1-2
V: TRBV5-1
D: .
size: .
DNA: TGCGCCAGCAGCTTGGAAGGGAACTATGGCTACACCTTC
CDR3: CASSLEGNYGYTF

J: TRBJ2-1
V: TRBV6-5
D: TRBD2
size: few
DNA: TGTGCCAGCAGCCTAGCGGGAACCCAGTTCTTC
CDR3: CASSLAGTQFF

J: TRBJ1-5
V: TRBV28
D: .
size: few
DNA: TGTGCCAGCAGTATCCGGACCTTTGGGCAGCCCCAGCATTTT
CDR3: CASSIRTFGQPQHF

J: TRBJ2-5
V: TRBV7-2
D: .
size: few
DNA: TGTGCCAGCAGCTTAGGGGGATACCAAGAGACCCAGTACTTC
CDR3: CASSLGGYQETQYF

J: TRBJ1-1
V: TRBV6-5
D: .
size: .
DNA: TGTGCCAGCAGTAAGCCGTTGGATAACACTGAAGCTTTCTTT
CDR3: CASSKPLDNTEAFF

J: TRBJ1-1
V: TRBV2
D: .
size: .
DNA: TGTGCCAGCAGTGTTAGCCGGGCCGTGAACACTGAAGCTTTCTTT
CDR3: CASSVSRAVNTEAFF

J: TRBJ2-1
V: TRBV18
D: .
size: .
DNA: TGTGCCAGCTCCTCATCGGCTAGCTCCTACAATGAGCAGTTCTTC
CDR3: CASSSSASSYNEQFF

J: TRBJ2-5
V: TRBV11-2
D: TRBD1
size: many
DNA: TGTGCCAGCAGCTCGAACAGGGGAAAAGAGACCCAGTACTTC
CDR3: CASSSNRGKETQYF

J: TRBJ2-3
V: TRBV7-2
D: .
size: .
DNA: TGTGCCAGCAGCCCCTATGCAGATACGCAGTATTTT
CDR3: CASSPYADTQYF

J: TRBJ2-3
V: TRBV4-1
D: .
size: few
DNA: TGCGCCAGCAGCCAAGGGAGTACGGCAGATACGCAGTATTTT
CDR3: CASSQGSTADTQYF

J: TRBJ1-1
V: TRBV7-9
D: .
size: few
DNA: TGTGCCAGCAGCTTAATGTCTGGGCCGGGGGAGGTGGCTTTCTTT
CDR3: CASSLMSGPGEVAFF

J: TRBJ1-1
V: TRBV4-3
D: .
size: many
DNA: TGCGCCAGCAGCCAAAGGACCGGGATTGAAGCTTTCTTT
CDR3: CASSQRTGIEAFF

J: TRBJ1-5
V: TRBV7-6
D: .
size: .
DNA: TGTGCCAGCAGCTTAGAGATCAGCAATCAGCCCCAGCATTTT
CDR3: CASSLEISNQPQHF

J: TRBJ2-3
V: TRBV2
D: TRBD2
size: few
DNA: TGTGCCAGCAGTGGAGCGGGGGGGGACCTTACGCAGTATTTT
CDR3: CASSGAGGDLTQYF

J: TRBJ2-6
V: TRBV5-6
D: .
size: .
DNA: TGTGCCAGCAGCCGTCTGGGGGTAGGGAACTCTGGGGCCAACGTCCTGACTTTC
CDR3: CASSRLGVGNSGANVLTF

J: TRBJ2-3
V: TRBV19
D: .
size: many
DNA: TGTGCCAGTAGTATTGCGGGCACAGATACGCAGTATTTT
CDR3: CASSIAGTDTQYF

J: TRBJ2-3
V: TRBV28
D: TRBD2
size: few
DNA: TGTGCCAGCAGTCTCAATCCGGGACTAGCGGGGGCAACATCCATTACGCAGTATTTT
CDR3: CASSLNPGLAGATSITQYF

J: TRBJ2-1
V: TRBV7-7
D: .
size: .
DNA: TGTGCCAGCAGCCGGACACTCTGGGACAATGAGCAGTTCTTC
CDR3: CASSRTLWDNEQFF

J: TRBJ1-2
V: TRBV7-2
D: .
size: .
DNA: TGTGCCAGCAGCGCAGGAGGGACGCACTTATATGGCTACACCTTC
CDR3: CASSAGGTHLYGYTF

J: TRBJ2-1
V: TRBV7-9
D: TRBD2
size: many
DNA: TGTGCCAGCAGCTTATCCAGAGGGGACTACACCTACAATGAGCAGTTCTTC
CDR3: CASSLSRGDYTYNEQFF

J: TRBJ2-5
V: TRBV19
D: TRBD1
size: .
DNA: TGTGCCAGTAGTCGGGACAGGGGAGAGACCCAGTACTTC
CDR3: CASSRDRGETQYF

J: TRBJ2-3
V: TRBV7-2
D: .
size: few
DNA: TGTGCCAGCAGCTTCGACCACGCCGGTACGCAGTATTTT
CDR3: CASSFDHAGTQYF

J: TRBJ2-3
V: TRBV2
D: .
size: many
DNA: TGTGCCAGCAGCCTCCTCTCTAGCACAGATACGCAGTATTTT
CDR3: CASSLLSSTDTQYF

J: TRBJ1-5
V: TRBV19
D: TRBD1
size: few
DNA: TGTGCCAGTAGTATACAGGGGGAGGTCAATCAGCCCCAGCATTTT
CDR3: CASSIQGEVNQPQHF

J: TRBJ1-6
V: TRBV7-9
D: .
size: .
DNA: TGTGCCAGCAGACCCGAGGGGTCTCTGAATTCACCCCTCCACTTT
CDR3: CASRPEGSLNSPLHF

J: TRBJ2-4
V: TRBV4-2
D: TRBD2
size: few
DNA: TGTGCCAGCAGCCAAGCCCGGGGGGTAGCCAAAAACATTCAGTACTTC
CDR3: CASSQARGVAKNIQYF

J: TRBJ1-5
V: TRBV4-1
D: TRBD1
size: many
DNA: TGCGCCAGCAGCCAGAAGCCTCCCGGGACAGATTATAGCAATCAGCCCCAGCATTTT
CDR3: CASSQKPPGTDYSNQPQHF

J: TRBJ2-5
V: TRBV5-1
D: .
size: few
DNA: TGCGCCAGCAGCTGGGAGGGGGTACTAGAGACCCAGTACTTC
CDR3: CASSWEGVLETQYF

J: TRBJ1-5
V: TRBV2
D: TRBD1
size: many
DNA: TGTGCCAGCACTGCTAGGACAGGGGTCAATCAGCCCCAGCATTTT
CDR3: CASTARTGVNQPQHF

J: TRBJ1-1
V: TRBV20-1
D: .
size: few
DNA: TGCAGTGCTAGTACGGGGGATGGGGCTTTCTTT
CDR3: CSASTGDGAFF

J: TRBJ2-3
V: TRBV5-1
D: .
size: many
DNA: TGCGCCAGTCGGCGGGACGCAGGCACAGATACGCAGTATTTT
CDR3: CASRRDAGTDTQYF

J: TRBJ2-5
V: TRBV7-8
D: .
size: .
DNA: TGTGCCAGCAGCGACACCCCCGCTTTAGAGACCCAGTACTTC
CDR3: CASSDTPALETQYF

J: TRBJ1-1
V: TRBV28
D: .
size: few
DNA: TGTGCCAGCAGAGCAAGTGGCACTGAAGCTTTCTTT
CDR3: CASRASGTEAFF